These T cell receptor beta chains were read from a single sample in a study of cytomegalovirus exposure and HLA in healthy donors. Profiling relied on immunoSEQ multiplex PCR, and the TCRdb table lists in-frame clones only, not all of them. The table records 250,000 or so clones, around 90% of them present only once. Sequencing used PBMCs. The origin of the receptors is a girl aged 2-9 years in good health and CMV-seronegative. The CDR3 runs from the conserved cysteine through the conserved F or W. The D gene is left open where the match is weak. Size is stated for part of the rows, as once, few or many counts, or as a class when the clone is expanded.

>.|TRBV13|TRBJ2-7|.
TGTGCCAGCAGTTCAATGGCGGCCGAGCAGTACTTC
CASSSMAAEQYF
>.|TRBV11-2|TRBJ2-2|.
TGTGCCAGCAGCGACGACGGACTAAACACCGGGGAGCTGTTTTTT
CASSDDGLNTGELFF
>.|TRBV7-9|TRBJ1-1|.
TGTTCCAGCAGGCTGACAGGGAACACTGAAGCTTTCTTT
CSSRLTGNTEAFF
>.|TRBV5-1|TRBJ2-7|TRBD2
TGCGCCTCGGGACTAGCCCTTAAAGACGAGCAGTACTTC
CASGLALKDEQYF
>.|TRBV19|TRBJ1-5|TRBD1
TGTGCCACCCAACAAACAGGGGGAGGTAGACAAGGTCAGCCCCAGCATTTT
CATQQTGGGRQGQPQHF
>.|TRBV27|TRBJ1-5|.
TGTGCCAACATAAGACAGGCCCCACAGCCCCAGCATTTT
CANIRQAPQPQHF
>few|TRBV2|TRBJ1-1|.
TGTGCCAGCGTGGGGCACCTTGAAGCTTTCTTT
CASVGHLEAFF
>.|TRBV29-1|TRBJ2-5|.
TGCAGCGTCTACCCAGCGAACCTCCAAGAGACCCAGTACTTC
CSVYPANLQETQYF
>.|TRBV7-8|TRBJ2-7|.
TGTGCCAGCAGCTTAGGCCGGACTGCTGACTACGAGCAGTACTTC
CASSLGRTADYEQYF
>.|TRBV5-4|TRBJ2-2|TRBD1
TGTGCCAGCAGCGAGGGACAGGGAGGGTTAGAGGGAGAGCTGTTTTTT
CASSEGQGGLEGELFF
>.|TRBV13|TRBJ2-1|TRBD2
TGTGCCAGCGGGAGGGCCGACAATGAGCAGTTCTTC
CASGRADNEQFF
>.|TRBV27|TRBJ2-1|.
TGTGCCAGCAGTCAGTGGGGGGAATCGCACAATGAGCAGTTCTTC
CASSQWGESHNEQFF
>.|TRBV27|TRBJ2-1|TRBD2
TGTGCCAGCAGCCTGGGGGGGTCGCTGTTCTTC
CASSLGGSLFF
>.|TRBV2|TRBJ2-7|.
TGTGCCAGCAACTGGCTAGGCGGCGAGCAGTACTTC
CASNWLGGEQYF
>.|TRBV2|TRBJ1-5|TRBD1
TGTGCCAGCATCCCCGGGACAGGGGAAAATCAGCCCCAGCATTTT
CASIPGTGENQPQHF
>once|TRBV9|TRBJ2-3|.
TGTGCCACAGGAGGGAGTGGCACAGATACGCAGTATTTT
CATGGSGTDTQYF
>.|TRBV19|TRBJ1-2|.
TGTGCCAGTAGTGGCGGGGGTCCTCACGCTAACTATGGCTACACCTTC
CASSGGGPHANYGYTF
>.|TRBV27|TRBJ2-3|TRBD2
TGTGCCAGCAGTCTTGTTCGGGGGAGGGGTTCAGATACGCAGTATTTT
CASSLVRGRGSDTQYF
>once|TRBV11-3|TRBJ2-7|.
TGTGCCAGCAGCCCAGGCGGAGACCGGGGCTACGAGCAGTACTTC
CASSPGGDRGYEQYF
>.|TRBV6-1|TRBJ2-7|TRBD1
TGTGCCAGCAGCGGGCGGACAGGGCTCACCTACGAGCAGTACTTC
CASSGRTGLTYEQYF
>few|TRBV25-1|TRBJ2-7|.
TGTGCCAGCAGTGAAGGGCTACAGGGAAGCGAGCAGTACTTC
CASSEGLQGSEQYF
>.|TRBV9|TRBJ2-2|TRBD1
TGTGCCAGCAGCGCAATTCTAACCGGGACAGGGGGTCGGAAGGACACCGGGGAGCTGTTTTTT
CASSAILTGTGGRKDTGELFF
>.|TRBV5-1|TRBJ2-7|TRBD2
TGCGCCAGCAGCTTGGGGGCTAGCGGGAGCTACGAGCAGTACTTC
CASSLGASGSYEQYF
>.|TRBV27|TRBJ2-7|TRBD2
TGTGCCAGCAGCCCTGCGTCAGCGGGAGGCTACGAGCAGTACTTC
CASSPASAGGYEQYF
>.|TRBV19|TRBJ1-2|.
TGTGCCAGTAGTACCAACCGGGACTCCAACTATGGCTACACCTTC
CASSTNRDSNYGYTF
>.|TRBV4-1|TRBJ1-5|TRBD1
TGCGCCAGCAGTTCGGGACAGGGAAGTCAGCCCCAGCATTTT
CASSSGQGSQPQHF
>.|TRBV10-2|TRBJ1-5|.
TGCGCCAGCAGTGAGTCGGGCTATAGCAATCAGCCCCAGCATTTT
CASSESGYSNQPQHF
>.|TRBV5-4|TRBJ2-7|.
TGTGCCAGCAGCTTGGCCGGAGACGAGCAGTACTTC
CASSLAGDEQYF
>.|TRBV9|TRBJ2-7|.
TGTGCCAGCAGCGTAGGACACGAATCCTACGAGCAGTACTTC
CASSVGHESYEQYF
>.|TRBV19|TRBJ1-3|.
TGTGCCAGTAGTACCACGCGAAGCTCTGGAAACACCATATATTTT
CASSTTRSSGNTIYF
>.|TRBV11-2|TRBJ2-7|TRBD1
TGTGCCAGCAGCCCCACGGACAGGGGAGACTACGAGCAGTACTTC
CASSPTDRGDYEQYF
>.|TRBV5-4|TRBJ1-1|.
TGTGCCAGCAGCCCGGACTTCAGTCGGCACACTGAAGCTTTCTTT
CASSPDFSRHTEAFF
>.|TRBV10-3|TRBJ2-2|.
TGTGCCATCAGTGAGTCGATAGTCGCCAACACCGGGGAGCTGTTTTTT
CAISESIVANTGELFF
>.|TRBV19|TRBJ1-4|.
TGTGCCAGTACCTCCCTCAGGGGAAGGTCACAAACTAATGAAAAACTGTTTTTT
CASTSLRGRSQTNEKLFF
>.|TRBV2|TRBJ2-1|TRBD2
TGTGCCAGCAGACTAGCGGGAGGTTACAATGAGCAGTTCTTC
CASRLAGGYNEQFF
>.|TRBV6-5|TRBJ1-1|.
TGTGCCAGCACGGCGCGAGGCGCTGAAGCTTTCTTT
CASTARGAEAFF
>.|TRBV9|TRBJ1-1|TRBD1
TGTGCCAGCAGCCTCCGACAGGGGGGGTACACTGAAGCTTTCTTT
CASSLRQGGYTEAFF